What follows describes a single TCR beta chain. Antigen specificity is unknown. The sample holds other DNA sequences that translate to the same CDR3. This sample was included in a study of shared clonotypes between healthy human individuals. Clones were read by immunoSEQ multiplex PCR, and TCRdb kept only the in-frame ones, dropping some. Of about 2.1 million clones in the sample, 90% to 95% were seen once. Points from the study as a whole: A handful of donors showed sharing of around 5% of naive CD4 clonotypes.

Only CD45RO-negative cells positively selected for CCR7 counted as naive CD8 cells, so terminally differentiated effector memory CD45RA+ cells were excluded. Germline V gene lookup returns CDR1 MDHEN and CDR2 SYDVKM. The CDR3 consists of 12 residues. V lost 2 bases and J 5 bases, leaving 6 bases between the germline ends. The receptor comes from a man aged 18 to 30 in good health. Some clones in this sample may be carry-over from other donors' samples. V usage is TRBV28 and J usage is TRBJ1-1; D uncertain. The specimen sequenced was naive CD8+ T cells from PBMCs. The CDR3 sequence: CASSLGRTEAFF. CDR3 in DNA: TGTGCCAGCAGTTTAGGGCGGACTGAAGCTTTCTTT.